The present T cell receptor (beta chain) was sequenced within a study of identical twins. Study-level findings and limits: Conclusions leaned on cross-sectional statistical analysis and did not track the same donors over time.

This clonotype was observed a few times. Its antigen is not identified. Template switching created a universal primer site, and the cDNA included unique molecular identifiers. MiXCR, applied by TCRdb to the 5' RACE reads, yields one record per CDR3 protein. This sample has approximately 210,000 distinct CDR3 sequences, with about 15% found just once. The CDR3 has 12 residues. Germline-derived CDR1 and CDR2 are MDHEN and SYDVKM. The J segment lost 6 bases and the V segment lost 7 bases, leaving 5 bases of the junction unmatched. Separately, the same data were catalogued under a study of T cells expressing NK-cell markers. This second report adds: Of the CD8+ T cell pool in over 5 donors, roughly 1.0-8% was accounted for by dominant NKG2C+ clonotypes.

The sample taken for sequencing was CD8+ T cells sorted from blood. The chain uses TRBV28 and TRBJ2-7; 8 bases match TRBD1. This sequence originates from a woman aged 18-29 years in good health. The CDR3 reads CASKTGTGEQYF. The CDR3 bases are TGTGCCAGCAAGACAGGGACAGGCGAGCAGTACTTC.